A selection of T cell receptor beta chains follows, all from one sample in a study of T cell changes during pregnancy in multiple sclerosis. Here immunoSEQ multiplex PCR was the method, and the copy in TCRdb shows in-frame clones only, minus some. The repertoire holds about 93,000 clones, with 92% as singletons. The material was peripheral blood, obtained after pregnancy. The receptors shown here come from a female donor with multiple sclerosis, enrolled in a pregnancy study. The CDR3 runs from the conserved cysteine through the conserved F or W. A D gene is named only where the DNA matches it firmly. Only some rows state a clone size, as once, few, many or a class for expanded clones.

size: NA; D: NA; V: TRBV7-7; J: TRBJ2-5; DNA: TGTGCCAGCAGCGGGGGACTTCAAGAGACCCAGTACTTC; CDR3: CASSGGLQETQYF
size: NA; D: NA; V: TRBV5-6; J: TRBJ2-7; DNA: TGTGCCAGCAGCTTGTGGGGGGCTTCCGGGACTATTCTTTCCTACGAGCAGTACTTC; CDR3: CASSLWGASGTILSYEQYF
size: NA; D: TRBD2; V: TRBV7-3; J: TRBJ2-1; DNA: TGTGCCAGCAGCTTAAGACTAGCAGGCGATGAGCAGTTCTTC; CDR3: CASSLRLAGDEQFF
size: once; D: TRBD2; V: TRBV7-2; J: TRBJ2-1; DNA: TGTGCCAGCAGCTTCCATCCGGGGGGGCCGGGAAATGAGCAGTTCTTC; CDR3: CASSFHPGGPGNEQFF
size: NA; D: TRBD2; V: TRBV5-1; J: TRBJ2-5; DNA: TGCGCCAGCAGCCCGCCCACTAGCGGGGAAGAGACCCAGTACTTC; CDR3: CASSPPTSGEETQYF
size: NA; D: TRBD1; V: TRBV25-1; J: TRBJ1-4; DNA: TGTGCCAGCAGTTCCCCTCGACAGGGGAGCGAAAAACTGTTTTTT; CDR3: CASSSPRQGSEKLFF
size: NA; D: TRBD2; V: TRBV7-7; J: TRBJ2-2; DNA: TGTGCCAGCAGCAGCGGACTAGCGGCTGTCCACACCGGGGAGCTGTTTTTT; CDR3: CASSSGLAAVHTGELFF
size: few; D: NA; V: TRBV19; J: TRBJ2-7; DNA: TGTGCCAGTAGTATCACGTCGACACTCTTCTACGAGCAGTACTTC; CDR3: CASSITSTLFYEQYF
size: NA; D: TRBD1; V: TRBV2; J: TRBJ1-2; DNA: TGTGCCAGCCCCATTTCCCGGGACAGCTATGGCTACACCTTC; CDR3: CASPISRDSYGYTF
size: few; D: TRBD2; V: TRBV5-1; J: TRBJ2-3; DNA: TGCGCCAGCAGCTCCGGGACTAGCGGAGGAGATACGCAGTATTTT; CDR3: CASSSGTSGGDTQYF
size: NA; D: TRBD1; V: TRBV6-5; J: TRBJ2-7; DNA: TGTGCCAGCAGTAAACAGGGGGCCTCCTACGAGCAGTACTTC; CDR3: CASSKQGASYEQYF
size: NA; D: TRBD1; V: TRBV5-1; J: TRBJ1-4; DNA: TGCGCCAGCAGCGCGGGACAGGGCGAGGGGAAACTGTTTTTT; CDR3: CASSAGQGEGKLFF
size: once; D: NA; V: TRBV6-5; J: TRBJ2-5; DNA: TGTGCCAGCAGTTACTCAGGGGCAGGGGAGACCCAGTACTTC; CDR3: CASSYSGAGETQYF
size: NA; D: TRBD1; V: TRBV28; J: TRBJ2-1; DNA: TGTGCCAGCAGTCCCCCGGACAGGGACAATGAGCAGTTCTTC; CDR3: CASSPPDRDNEQFF
size: NA; D: NA; V: TRBV7-2; J: TRBJ2-7; DNA: TGTGCCAGCAGCCAGCGGCGTCCAACGGTGGGCGAGCAGTACTTC; CDR3: CASSQRRPTVGEQYF
size: NA; D: TRBD2; V: TRBV4-3; J: TRBJ2-3; DNA: TGCGCCAGCAGCCAAGAACCTACTAGCGGTACTAGCACAGATACGCAGTATTTT; CDR3: CASSQEPTSGTSTDTQYF
size: NA; D: NA; V: TRBV7-9; J: TRBJ1-5; DNA: TGTGCCAGCAGCTTTAATAGCAATCAGCCCCAGCATTTT; CDR3: CASSFNSNQPQHF
size: NA; D: NA; V: TRBV28; J: TRBJ2-5; DNA: TGTGCCAGCAGTTTAAAAGCGGGAGAGACCCAGTACTTC; CDR3: CASSLKAGETQYF
size: NA; D: NA; V: TRBV19; J: TRBJ2-3; DNA: TGTGCCAGTACCCCACGACCGGGGGGCAACACAGATACGCAGTATTTT; CDR3: CASTPRPGGNTDTQYF
size: once; D: TRBD2; V: TRBV6-5; J: TRBJ2-2; DNA: TGTGCCAGCAGACCGAGACTAGCGCACACCGGGGAGCTGTTTTTT; CDR3: CASRPRLAHTGELFF
size: once; D: NA; V: TRBV4-2; J: TRBJ1-1; DNA: TGTGCCAGCAGCCAGGGCGGGGGGGGCGCATTCGCTGAAGCTTTCTTT; CDR3: CASSQGGGGAFAEAFF
size: NA; D: NA; V: TRBV7-9; J: TRBJ2-7; DNA: TGTGCCAGCAGCTTAGACCTACGGGACGAGCAGTACTTC; CDR3: CASSLDLRDEQYF